These 27 T cell receptor beta chains were sequenced from one sample in a study of post-analysis software for immune sequencing data. The antigens of these receptors remain unknown. Study-level results: Five TRBV segments, TRBV5-6, TRBV5-1 and TRBV20-1 among them, were found more frequent in patients than controls.

Presence of unique molecular identifiers characterized the TCR beta cDNA libraries. TCRdb analysed the PCR reads with MiXCR anew, one entry per CDR3 protein. This repertoire shows approximately 770,000 distinct CDR3 sequences, about 45% found once; its top ten account for 4.9%. The sequenced sample was blood. Receptors were obtained from a girl between 10 and 17 years old with multiple sclerosis.

This clonotype was counted only a few times. The V gene is TRBV7-3, the J gene TRBJ2-1; the D gene is possibly TRBD2 (6 bases). The CDR3 is 15 residues long. Germline CDR1 reads SGHTA; CDR2 reads FQGTGA. V shed 4 bases and J shed 0 bases, with 10 bases lying between them. In nucleotides, the CDR3 is TGTGCCAGCAGCTCTGGGGGGAGCTCCTACAATGAGCAGTTCTTC. Translated, it gives CASSSGGSSYNEQFF.

This clonotype was detected only a few times. At one of its ends the junction is not consistent with the germline gene, which may arise from a read error. The chain links TRBV5-1 to TRBJ2-5, with D perhaps matching TRBD1 (5 bases). The CDR3 sequence is 15 residues long. The V gene's germline CDR1 is SGHRS and CDR2 YFSETQ. CDR3: CASSYRIAEQETQYF. Written as DNA, the CDR3 is TGCGCTAGCAGCTACAGGATAGCCGAGCAAGAGACCCAGTACTTC. Full variable domain (outside the CDR3, taken from reference TRBV5-1 and TRBJ2-5): KAGVTQTPRYLIKTRGQQVTLSCSPISGHRSVSWYQQTPGQGLQFLFEYFSETQRNKGNFPGRFSGRQFSNSRSEMNVSTLELGDSALYLCASSYRIAEQETQYFGPGTRLLVL.

This clonotype was detected only a few times. This chain uses TRBV7-8 with TRBJ2-3, with TRBD2 matching over 8 bases. The CDR3 is made up of 15 amino acids. After removal of 3 bases from V and 1 base from J, the junction contained 3 bases not matched to a gene. CDR1 is SGHVS and CDR2 is FQNEAQ in the germline V gene. Written as DNA, the CDR3 is TGTGCCAGCAGCTTCTCGACTAGCGGCACAGATACGCAGTATTTT. This encodes CASSFSTSGTDTQYF.

The genes are TRBV5-1 and TRBJ2-7; 10 nucleotides line up with TRBD2. Germline assignment: CDR1 SGHRS and CDR2 YFSETQ. The CDR3 consists of 15 residues. The V and J ends lost 0 bases and 6 bases, in that order; junction bases with no gene match: 6. The CDR3 loop reads CASSLEASGRSEQYF. The CDR3 DNA follows: TGCGCCAGCAGCTTGGAGGCTAGCGGGAGATCCGAGCAGTACTTC.

This CDR3 is CASSATGNYNEKLFF. As DNA, the CDR3 is TGTGCCAGCAGTGCGACAGGGAACTATAATGAAAAACTGTTTTTT. This chain links TRBV6-1 with TRBJ1-4; 7 positions match TRBD1. J was trimmed by 4 bases and V by 4 bases; bases with no gene match: 6. CDR1 is MNHNS and CDR2 is SASEGT in the germline V gene. The CDR3 consists of 15 residues.

V gene TRBV30 combines with J gene TRBJ1-2; no firm D call. Trimming took off 3 bases at V and 8 bases at J, with 16 bases between the two ends. Germline-derived CDR1 and CDR2 are GTSNPN and SVGIG (reference sequence). The CDR3 spans 13 residues. The CDR3 region is CAWRGKPPKGYTF. For the CDR3, the DNA is TGTGCCTGGAGGGGGAAACCGCCTAAGGGCTACACCTTC.

This clonotype appeared a few times. This chain links TRBV10-3 with TRBJ2-2; 10 bases are shared with TRBD1. Trimming cost V 3 bases and J 4 bases; bases outside gene matches: 8. This CDR3 contains 17 residues. Germline CDR1 reads ENHRY; CDR2 reads SYGVKD. As DNA, the CDR3 is TGTGCCATCAGTGAACGGGACAGGGGAGGCGGCACCGGGGAGCTGTTTTTT. It specifies CAISERDRGGGTGELFF.

The J gene is TRBJ2-3, the V gene TRBV7-6; TRBD2 matches at 8 bases. Germline assignment: CDR1 SGHVS and CDR2 FNYEAQ. The CDR3 sequence is 15 residues long. With 1 base clipped from V and 4 bases from J, the junction kept 4 bases outside the gene matches. CDR3: CASSLGVAGPDTQYF. The CDR3, as DNA: TGTGCCAGCAGCTTAGGAGTAGCGGGACCAGATACGCAGTATTTT.

This clonotype was seen a few times. J is TRBJ1-1 and V is TRBV7-8, with D possibly TRBD1 on 5 matching bases. This CDR3 contains 15 residues. The germline V and J ends were trimmed by 5 bases and 1 base, with 14 bases remaining between them. Germline CDR1 is SGHVS and CDR2 is FQNEAQ. The chain's CDR3 is CASSTRQRTNTEAFF. Written as DNA, the CDR3 is TGTGCCAGCAGCACCCGACAGAGGACGAACACTGAAGCTTTCTTT.

This clonotype was observed a handful of times. The chain uses TRBV5-1 and TRBJ2-7; D might be TRBD2 (5 bases). CDR3 length equals 13 residues. Germline assignment: CDR1 SGHRS and CDR2 YFSETQ. V was clipped by 1 base and J by 3 bases, with 8 bases between them. The CDR3 loop reads CASSLYSGYEQYF. Written as DNA, the CDR3 is TGCGCCAGCAGCTTGTACAGCGGCTACGAGCAGTACTTC.

V is TRBV11-2 and J is TRBJ2-4; the match to TRBD1 covers 7 bases. CDR1 is SGHAT, CDR2 FQNNGV, per germline. With V trimmed by 5 bases and J by 0 bases, 7 bases remained unmatched. The length of the CDR3 is 16 residues. The CDR3 protein is CASSLRTGVAKNIQYF. In DNA form, the CDR3 reads TGTGCCAGCAGCCTCCGGACAGGTGTAGCCAAAAACATTCAGTACTTC.

This clonotype appeared many times. The V and J genes are TRBV20-1 and TRBJ2-7; TRBD2 agrees at 12 bases. Germline-derived CDR1 and CDR2 are DFQATT and SNEGSKA (reference sequence). The CDR3 is made up of 16 amino acids. V gave up 0 bases and J gave up 1 base; unmatched junction bases: 4. As DNA, the CDR3 is TGCAGTGCTAGAGATGGTGGACTAGCGGGGTCCTACGAGCAGTACTTC. This codes for CSARDGGLAGSYEQYF.

The genes are TRBV20-1 and TRBJ2-5; 13 bases match TRBD2. V shed 5 bases, J shed 5 bases, and the junction held 5 bases outside the gene matches. Germline assignment: CDR1 DFQATT and CDR2 SNEGSKA (reference sequence). This CDR3 region has 14 residues. The CDR3 region is CSAPGLAGVETQYF. The CDR3 DNA reads TGCAGTGCTCCCGGACTAGCGGGAGTTGAGACCCAGTACTTC.

The genes are TRBV20-1 and TRBJ1-1, with 10 bases fitting TRBD1. V was clipped by 3 bases and J by 4 bases; unmatched bases: 8. Germline V gives CDR1 DFQATT, CDR2 SNEGSKA (reference sequence). This CDR3 comprises 15 residues. The chain's CDR3 is CSASRDRGPSTEAFF. DNA of the CDR3: TGCAGTGCTAGTAGGGACAGGGGTCCGAGCACTGAAGCTTTCTTT.

The chain couples TRBV28 to TRBJ1-1, with D maybe TRBD1 (5 bases). The CDR3 has 15 amino acids. V lost 5 bases and J lost 2, with 15 bases in between. The V gene's germline CDR1 is MDHEN and CDR2 SYDVKM. CDR3 in amino acids: CASSPGTEINTEAFF. CDR3 nucleotides: TGTGCCAGCAGTCCCGGGACGGAGATAAACACTGAAGCTTTCTTT. The full variable domain, its missing parts supplied by reference TRBV28 and TRBJ1-1, is DVKVTQSSRYLVKRTGEKVFLECVQDMDHENMFWYRQDPGLGLRLIYFSYDVKMKEKGDIPEGYSVSREKKERFSLILESASTNQTSMYLCASSPGTEINTEAFFGQGTRLTVV.

The V and J genes are TRBV29-1 and TRBJ1-4; weak D call: TRBD1 (6 bases). From germline, CDR1 is SQVTM and CDR2 ANQGSEA. V was pared by 3 bases and J by 10 bases, with 15 bases between. The CDR3 sequence is 13 residues long. Written as DNA, the CDR3 is TGCAGCGTTGAGGAACAGGGTGGGGGAAAACTGTTTTTT. Its translation is CSVEEQGGGKLFF.

This clonotype was counted a few times. The V gene is TRBV20-1, the J gene TRBJ2-1; possible D gene TRBD2, 5 bases. V lost 3 bases to trimming and J lost 5 bases, with 17 bases between them. Germline loops: CDR1 DFQATT, CDR2 SNEGSKA (reference sequence). There are 15 residues in the CDR3. The CDR3 DNA follows: TGCAGTGCTAGCCCAAGCTCCGGGAACCACAATGAGCAGTTCTTC. Encoded protein: CSASPSSGNHNEQFF.

This rearrangement joins TRBV11-2 to TRBJ2-3; D possibly matches TRBD1 or TRBD2 (5 bases each). Germline lookup yields CDR1 SGHAT and CDR2 FQNNGV. V gave up 2 bases and J gave up 4 bases, with 22 bases separating them. CDR3 size: 18 residues. CDR3 residues: CASSLRVRDYRGADTQYF. DNA of the CDR3: TGTGCCAGCAGCTTAAGGGTCCGCGACTACCGAGGGGCAGATACGCAGTATTTT.

J is TRBJ2-1 and V is TRBV7-2; weak D call: TRBD1 (5 bases). V was trimmed by 4 bases and J by 3 bases, leaving 28 bases between them. Germline lookup yields CDR1 SGHTA and CDR2 FQGNSA. The length of the CDR3 is 20 residues. CDR3 sequence (DNA): TGTGCCAGCAGCTACCCCCGAATTTTGTCGGACACCGGTAACTACAATGAGCAGTTCTTC. This sequence encodes CASSYPRILSDTGNYNEQFF.

CDR3 loop: CASSLQGGCGSSYEQYF. In DNA, the CDR3 is TGTGCCAGCAGCCTCCAGGGGGGTTGCGGGAGTTCCTACGAGCAGTACTTC. The chain is built from TRBV21-1 and TRBJ2-7; no DNA check was done on the table's D call, TRBD1. TRBV21-1 is a listed pseudogene. The CDR3 loop spans 17 amino acids.

V and J are TRBV4-1 and TRBJ1-5, with D perhaps TRBD1 (5 bases). With 5 bases removed from V and 0 bases from J, the gap between germline ends came to 11 bases. This CDR3 has 15 amino acids. In germline, CDR1 is MGHRA, CDR2 YSYEKL. The DNA for the CDR3 is TGCGCCAGCAGCGGGGGGGACCATAGCAATCAGCCCCAGCATTTT. It specifies CASSGGDHSNQPQHF.

As concerns this clonotype: With a much larger clone just one base away, this may be a read error. The chain has TRBV11-2 and TRBJ1-2, with D possibly matching TRBD1 (5 bases). The V end was cut by 6 bases, the J end by 4 bases, with 15 bases between. The CDR3 is 14 residues long. In germline, CDR1 is SGHAT, CDR2 FQNNGV. The CDR3 region is CASRGVRDFYGYTF. The CDR3 DNA follows: TGTGCCAGCAGGGGGGTCAGGGACTTCTATGGCTACACCTTC.

The DNA of the CDR3 is TGTGCCAGCAGCACGACTAGCGGGCCTGTGGGTGAGCAGTTCTTC. This codes for CASSTTSGPVGEQFF. This sequence joins TRBV7-2 and TRBJ2-1; 10 nucleotides line up with TRBD2. With 5 bases clipped from V and 9 bases from J, the junction kept 10 bases outside the gene matches. The germline gives CDR1 SGHTA, CDR2 FQGNSA. The length of the CDR3 is 15 residues.

The CDR3 DNA reads as TGTGCCAGCAGCTTCGACAGGGCCGGAAACTACGAGCAGTACTTC. Its protein is CASSFDRAGNYEQYF. V is TRBV5-6 and J is TRBJ2-7, with 7 bases that match TRBD1. V shed 2 bases and J 3 bases; nucleotides not matched to a gene: 8. The V gene's germline CDR1 is SGHDT and CDR2 YYEEEE. The CDR3 contains 15 residues.

The V call is TRBV28, the J call TRBJ2-3; either TRBD1 or TRBD2 may fit D (6 bases each). Germline values: CDR1 MDHEN, CDR2 SYDVKM. This CDR3 region has 15 residues. With 3 bases removed from V and 3 bases from J, the gap between germline ends came to 13 bases. This chain's CDR3 is CASSLWQGRTDTQYF. The CDR3 DNA is TGTGCCAGCAGTTTGTGGCAGGGGAGGACAGATACGCAGTATTTT. Supplemented by reference TRBV28 and TRBJ2-3, the full variable domain reads DVKVTQSSRYLVKRTGEKVFLECVQDMDHENMFWYRQDPGLGLRLIYFSYDVKMKEKGDIPEGYSVSREKKERFSLILESASTNQTSMYLCASSLWQGRTDTQYFGPGTRLTVL.

This clonotype was picked up one time. The chain joins TRBV2 to TRBJ2-3; no clear D. V was shortened by 6 bases and J by 7 bases, with 17 bases between the two germline ends. The CDR3 totals 14 residues. Germline V gene sequence: CDR1 SNHLY, CDR2 FYNNEI. CDR3 sequence (DNA): TGTGCCAGCAGCGACAAAAGGCCCCCAAATACGCAGTATTTT. Protein: CASSDKRPPNTQYF.

The CDR3 bases are TGTGCCAGCAGGGGGTCCTCCGCCCGGGATACGCAGTATTTT. This codes for CASRGSSARDTQYF. V is TRBV7-9 and J is TRBJ2-3; D uncertain. The CDR3 consists of 14 residues. The V gene lost 6 bases and the J gene lost 6 bases, with 16 bases spanning the gap. Germline V gene sequence: CDR1 SEHNR, CDR2 FQNEAQ (reference sequence). Drawing the rest from reference TRBV7-9 and TRBJ2-3, the complete variable domain is DTGVSQNPRHKITKRGQNVTFRCDPISEHNRLYWYRQTLGQGPEFLTYFQNEAQLEKSRLLSDRFSAERPKGSFSTLEIQRTEQGDSAMYLCASRGSSARDTQYFGPGTRLTVL.